This note documents a single T cell receptor beta chain sequence. Its antigen specificity is not known. No much larger clonotype is one base removed from it; base qualities were not supplied. V and J are truncated by 3 bases and 1 base respectively, leaving an intervening sequence of 8 bases. CDR3 length: 14 amino acids, cysteine to phenylalanine. The sequence is cut down to CDR3 DNA, 42 bases in frame from base 1. Via the germline V gene, CDR1 is SGHAT and CDR2 FQNNGV. To demonstrate the VDJtools post-analysis software, the study profiled TCR beta repertoires from the peripheral blood of 10 to 15 young patients with multiple sclerosis. The multiple sclerosis patients were children and adolescents between roughly 6 and 16 years of age. This sample is drawn from a study of post-analysis software for immune sequencing data (dated by TCRdb to between 2015 and 2016). Regarding the study in general: Recorded disease courses included relapsing-remitting, secondary progressive and progressive-relapsing multiple sclerosis, with some patients lacking subtype annotation. The patient repertoires were set against eleven to twelve previously published healthy control repertoires from donors whose ages ranged from roughly 6 to 26 years. A subset of samples was prepared in parallel using single-end sample barcoding, then pooled and co-amplified after Illumina adapter ligation. The paper's findings and limits, for the study overall: Strong co-clustering of samples prepared in the same batch was shown by direct clustering with F measure, prompting a batch-effect correction. A few TRBV segments, including TRBV5-6, TRBV5-1 and TRBV20-1, were significantly more frequent in patients than controls. The control group was slightly older than the multiple sclerosis patient group. Normalized Chao1 diversity was significantly lower in multiple sclerosis patients than controls, suggesting substantial peripheral T-cell clonal expansion.

The library came from PCR. Sequencing was carried out with an Illumina HiSeq 2500. Unique molecular identifiers were incorporated into TCR beta cDNA libraries to reduce PCR and sequencing biases. Roughly 500,000 cDNA molecules were obtained per 1 to 10 million input T cells, so each molecule approximated one T cell. The same protocol used for the earlier healthy control dataset was applied to prepare and sequence the patient libraries. Within a given batch, samples were prepared together, multiplexed and sequenced on the same HiSeq lane. Concerning the study's data processing: Raw barcoded reads were processed with MIGEC, discarding single-read molecular identifier groups before consensus assembly and CDR3 extraction. Clonotype tables were post-analysed with VDJtools, normalizing diversity by down-sampling all datasets to the smallest sample size. To correct batch-related cross-sample contamination, repertoire overlap clustering matched CDR3 amino acid sequences but not nucleotide sequences. The raw public reads went through TCRdb reprocessing: fastp at Q25, MiXCR clone calling, in-frame beta chains kept. Identical CDR3 proteins give one entry, which carries the most common genes and DNA. TCRdb's processing, not the authors', yielded these V and J calls. The sample includes roughly 800,000 distinct CDR3 sequences, with 25% to 30% observed a single time. The top ten clones comprise more than 0.55% of the sample.

This TCR was sampled from a girl aged 10-17 years with multiple sclerosis. The rearranged segments are TRBV11-2 and TRBJ2-3, with the identity of the D gene unclear. Material for sequencing was blood. The sequenced DNA: TGTGCCAGCAGCTTTGTTATGCGCACAGATACGCAGTATTTT. Its protein reads: CASSFVMRTDTQYF.